Below, 12 T cell receptor beta chains from the same sample are listed, as sequenced in a study of blood T cell repertoires in COVID-19. Sequencing used immunoSEQ multiplex PCR; TCRdb keeps in-frame clones, though not all of them. The sample includes some 74,000 clones, approximately 89% of them seen just once. Sequencing input: peripheral blood. Receptors originate from a man aged 45-60 years with COVID-19, enrolled during active disease.

The J gene is TRBJ1-5, the V gene TRBV10-3; D ambiguous. This CDR3 is 12 amino acids long. The ends were cut back, 6 bases at V and 5 bases at J, with 8 bases in the middle. Germline assignment: CDR1 ENHRY and CDR2 SYGVKD. The CDR3 reads CAISGTDQPQHF. The CDR3 bases are TGTGCCATCAGCGGTACGGATCAGCCCCAGCATTTT.

This clone has only a few counts. The chain links TRBV9 to TRBJ2-1, with D hard to call. This CDR3 is 13 amino acids long. V was clipped by 4 bases and J by 7 bases, with 12 bases between them. CDR1 and CDR2 (germline): SGDLS, YYNGEE. In DNA, the CDR3 is TGTGCCAGCAGCCGCTCCTATCGGAATGAGCAGTTCTTC. The encoded protein is CASSRSYRNEQFF.

This clone was recorded once. The rearrangement links TRBV11-2 to TRBJ2-7, with 8 bases aligning to TRBD2. Trimming cost V 2 bases and J 7 bases; bases outside gene matches: 10. The CDR3 has 15 residues. Germline V CDR1 and CDR2: SGHAT, FQNNGV. For the CDR3, the DNA is TGTGCCAGCAGCTTATTAAGCGGGAGTCTGGGTGAGCAGTACGTC. Amino acids: CASSLLSGSLGEQYV.

V usage is TRBV5-4 and J usage is TRBJ2-1, with D perhaps matching TRBD2 (5 bases). There are 14 residues in the CDR3. The germline V gene has CDR1 SGHNT and CDR2 YYREEE (reference sequence). Deletions cut 0 bases from V and 6 bases from J, with 10 bases between. The CDR3 DNA follows: TGTGCCAGCAGCTTGGCCCGGGAAACCAATGAGCAGTTCTTC. It encodes CASSLARETNEQFF.

The chain links TRBV5-1 to TRBJ2-5; D is unresolved. The CDR3 is made up of 13 amino acids. V lost 0 bases and J lost 5, with 8 bases in between. CDR1 and CDR2 (germline): SGHRS, YFSETQ. The CDR3 nucleotides are TGCGCCAGCAGCTTGGAAGGAGTGGAGACCCAGTACTTC. The encoded protein is CASSLEGVETQYF. Full variable domain (outside the CDR3, taken from reference TRBV5-1 and TRBJ2-5): KAGVTQTPRYLIKTRGQQVTLSCSPISGHRSVSWYQQTPGQGLQFLFEYFSETQRNKGNFPGRFSGRQFSNSRSEMNVSTLELGDSALYLCASSLEGVETQYFGPGTRLLVL.

The chain recombines TRBV9 with TRBJ1-1, with 9 nucleotides matching TRBD1. The germline CDR1 and CDR2 sequences are SGDLS and YYNGEE. The CDR3 covers 15 residues. V shed 3 bases and J 4 bases; nucleotides not matched to a gene: 7. Here the CDR3 reads CASSAYRGQSTEAFF. The CDR3 DNA reads as TGTGCCAGCAGCGCATACAGGGGGCAAAGCACTGAAGCTTTCTTT.

DNA for the CDR3: TGTGCCAGCAGCTCCAATTTGGCGGTAGCGACCGACAATGAGCAGTTCTTC. It codes for CASSSNLAVATDNEQFF. This chain links TRBV7-8 with TRBJ2-1; weak D call: TRBD2 (5 bases). CDR3 size: 17 residues. V was trimmed by 4 bases and J by 5 bases, leaving 21 bases between them. Germline V gives CDR1 SGHVS, CDR2 FQNEAQ. The whole variable domain, remainder taken from reference TRBV7-8 and TRBJ2-1, is GAGVSQSPRYKVAKRGQDVALRCDPISGHVSLFWYQQALGQGPEFLTYFQNEAQLDKSGLPSDRFFAERPEGSVSTLKIQRTQQEDSAVYLCASSSNLAVATDNEQFFGPGTRLTVL.

The chain employs TRBV19 and TRBJ2-1; D ambiguous. The ends were cut back, 3 bases at V and 5 bases at J, with 8 bases in the middle. This CDR3 comprises 13 residues. Germline CDR1 reads LNHDA; CDR2 reads SQIVND (reference sequence). The CDR3: CASSIRGNNEQFF. The CDR3 coding sequence is TGTGCCAGTAGTATCAGAGGTAACAATGAGCAGTTCTTC.

This chain links TRBV10-2 with TRBJ1-6, with unresolved D. V lost 0 bases and J 7 bases, leaving 10 bases between the germline ends. The CDR3 loop spans 15 amino acids. Per germline, CDR1 WSHSY and CDR2 SAAADI. The CDR3 DNA reads as TGCGCCAGCAGTGAGTCGCCAGGATTAAATTCACCCCTCCACTTT. Translated: CASSESPGLNSPLHF.

The chain is built from TRBV6-1 and TRBJ2-1, with TRBD2 matching 8 bases. CDR1 is MNHNS and CDR2 is SASEGT in the germline V gene. The CDR3 spans 16 residues. Germline trimming cut 4 bases from V and 8 bases from J; bases unmatched to any gene: 13. Here the CDR3 reads CASSAGASGPLDEQFF. The CDR3, as DNA: TGTGCCAGCAGTGCGGGAGCTAGCGGGCCTCTCGATGAGCAGTTCTTC.

This clone was picked up a small number of times. The chain joins TRBV5-6 to TRBJ1-6, with D perhaps matching TRBD1 (6 bases). The CDR3 runs 13 residues. CDR1 is SGHDT and CDR2 is YYEEEE in the germline V gene. Trimming shortened V by 6 bases and J by 6 bases, and 10 bases separated the two germline ends. The chain's CDR3 is CASTGQPNSPLHF. CDR3 sequence (DNA): TGTGCCAGCACCGGACAGCCTAATTCACCCCTCCACTTT.

In its sample, this clone was seen a few times. This rearrangement joins TRBV28 to TRBJ1-1; a possible D gene is TRBD1 (5 bases). CDR1 is MDHEN, CDR2 SYDVKM, per germline. Deletions cut 6 bases from V and 1 base from J, with 12 bases between. This CDR3 region has 14 residues. CDR3 amino acids: CASSLTVANTEAFF. The CDR3 DNA reads as TGTGCCAGCAGCTTGACAGTCGCGAACACTGAAGCTTTCTTT.